This note documents a single T cell receptor beta chain sequence. The final CDR3 position lacks the conserved phenylalanine or tryptophan, pointing to a likely read error. The data originate from a study of blood T cells in healthy people across ages. Per the germline V gene, CDR1 is SEHNR and CDR2 is FQNEAQ (reference sequence). Trimming removed 4 bases from V and 1 base from J, with 10 bases in between. This CDR3 comprises 14 residues. Through a sample-barcoded 5' primer and a J-beta primer mix, a second PCR was run for roughly 7 to 12 cycles. TCRdb re-called the 5' RACE reads with MiXCR, one entry per CDR3 protein. The profile shows around 580,000 distinct CDR3 sequences, roughly 48% of them singletons.

V is TRBV7-9 and J is TRBJ1-1; D is unclear. Sequenced input: blood. The TCR was taken from a man of 80 years or more in good health. CDR3 DNA sequence: TGTGCCAGCAGCTCACAGACATCGAACACTGAAGCTTTCCTT. Its translation is CASSSQTSNTEAFL.